The 29 T cell receptor beta chains below come from one sample, sequenced in a study of regulatory T cells in long-lasting Graves disease. Regarding time point: newly diagnosed GD, antithyroid drugs for less than 3 months. Preparation of the TCR library used RNA extracted from PBMCs. Through Arm-PCR of CDR3 regions and iRepertoire HTBI primers, TCR beta libraries were built. TCRdb re-called the multiplex PCR reads with MiXCR, one entry per CDR3 protein. The table has more than 400,000 distinct CDR3 sequences, 16% seen once; the top ten hold 9.5% to 12%. This sample was also put to use in a study of T cells in Graves' hyperthyroidism and ophthalmopathy.

The sample was peripheral blood mononuclear cells (PBMCs), taken at new diagnosis, from a patient treated with antithyroid drugs. These receptors originate from a woman aged 25 to 39 with Graves disease.

The chain links TRBV24-1 to TRBJ2-1; no definite D call. CDR3 size: 13 residues. Trimming removed 2 bases at V and 8 bases at J, with 9 bases between. Germline V CDR1 and CDR2: KGHDR, SFDVKD. CDR3 DNA sequence: TGTGCCACCAGTGATTGGTACGTCGATGAGCAGTTCTTC. This gives the protein CATSDWYVDEQFF.

This chain connects TRBV9 to TRBJ2-1; D is perhaps TRBD1 (6 bases). The CDR3 loop spans 15 amino acids. V was cut by 0 bases and J by 10 bases, with 17 bases left in between. Germline V lookup: CDR1 SGDLS, CDR2 YYNGEE. As DNA, the CDR3 is TGTGCCAGCAGCGTAGCCAGTCTCACCGGGACAGAGCAGTTCTTC. This translates into CASSVASLTGTEQFF.

The gene calls are TRBV7-9 and TRBJ2-7, with no clear D. The CDR3 is 16 amino acids. V lost 3 bases and J lost 2, with 17 bases in between. The germline V gene has CDR1 SEHNR and CDR2 FQNEAQ (reference sequence). The CDR3 sequence: CASSFSSPGLAYEQYF. As DNA, the CDR3 is TGTGCCAGCAGCTTTTCGTCCCCAGGCCTCGCCTACGAGCAGTACTTC.

This clonotype occurred a few times. V and J are TRBV28 and TRBJ2-1; either TRBD1 or TRBD2 may fit D (5 bases each). The CDR3 loop spans 12 amino acids. Germline CDR1 and CDR2: MDHEN and SYDVKM. Trimming removed 10 bases at V and 8 bases at J, with 15 bases between. The CDR3 is CATSGPGDEQFF. The CDR3 DNA is TGTGCCACCTCGGGACCGGGCGATGAGCAGTTCTTC.

This clonotype was picked up many times. CDR3 sequence (DNA): TGTGCCAGCAGTAAGGGCGGACGGAAGAACACCGGGGAGCTGTTTTTT. Its protein product is CASSKGGRKNTGELFF. The rearrangement uses TRBV28 and TRBJ2-2; D is uncertain. V lost 5 bases and J lost 1, with 14 bases in between. CDR3 size: 16 residues. Germline loops: CDR1 MDHEN, CDR2 SYDVKM.

This clonotype was detected ten times or more. The V call is TRBV28, the J call TRBJ2-2; TRBD2 aligns across 9 bases. The V and J ends lost 3 bases and 5 bases, in that order; junction bases with no gene match: 1. The CDR3 length is 14 residues. Germline loops: CDR1 MDHEN, CDR2 SYDVKM. The CDR3, as DNA: TGTGCCAGCAGTTTTAGCGGGAGTACCGGGGAGCTGTTTTTT. Amino acid sequence: CASSFSGSTGELFF.

This clonotype has ten or more counts. One end of the junction is discordant with germline, which a read error may explain. The chain joins TRBV28 to TRBJ2-3; 9 bases line up with TRBD2. Per the germline V gene, CDR1 is MDHEN and CDR2 is SYDVKM. The CDR3 is 17 amino acids. The chain's CDR3 is CASTTNSGSLWGDTQCF. CDR3 bases: TGTGCCAGCACCACTAATAGCGGGAGCTTATGGGGAGATACGCAGTGTTTT.

The chain links TRBV20-1 to TRBJ2-1; no definite D call. Germline lookup yields CDR1 DFQATT and CDR2 SNEGSKA (reference sequence). The CDR3 has 15 residues. Trimming took off 0 bases at V and 4 bases at J, with 13 bases between the two ends. CDR3 region: CSAREGSLWYNEQFF. DNA of the CDR3: TGCAGTGCTAGAGAGGGGTCCCTTTGGTACAATGAGCAGTTCTTC.

At least ten counts were recorded for this clonotype. The J gene is TRBJ2-7, the V gene TRBV6-9; D may match TRBD1 or TRBD2 (5 bases each). CDR1 MNHGY and CDR2 SVAAGI come from the germline V gene. V was cut by 3 bases and J by 3 bases, with 18 bases left in between. The CDR3 runs 16 residues. In DNA form, the CDR3 reads TGTGCCAGCAGTTACCTACAGGTGGGAGCCGTCTACGAGCAGTACTTC. This gives the protein CASSYLQVGAVYEQYF.

To note about this clonotype: The junction shows a germline mismatch at one end, possibly a read error. This chain links TRBV5-5 with TRBJ2-1; no definite D call. The CDR3 has 14 residues. From germline, CDR1 is SGHKS and CDR2 YYEKEE (reference sequence). The CDR3 is CASSLDRVVDEQFF. Written as DNA, the CDR3 is TGCGCCAGCAGCTTGGATAGGGTGGTCGATGAGCAGTTCTTC.

This clonotype has at least ten counts. V usage is TRBV27 and J usage is TRBJ2-7; the D gene is possibly TRBD1 (6 bases). This CDR3 is built from 14 residues. V lost 8 bases and J 3 bases, leaving 17 bases between the germline ends. Germline V gene data show CDR1 as MNHEY and CDR2 as SMNVEV (reference sequence). The CDR3 spells CASGQLGDYYEQYF. In DNA form, the CDR3 reads TGTGCCAGCGGACAGCTAGGCGACTACTACGAGCAGTACTTC.

This sequence joins TRBV19 and TRBJ1-5, with D unclear. Trimming cost V 3 bases and J 4 bases, with 10 bases left between them. The CDR3 length is 14 residues. Germline V lookup: CDR1 LNHDA, CDR2 SQIVND (reference sequence). The CDR3 region has the DNA TGTGCCAGTAGTATTGGGCAGTCGAATCAGCCCCAGCATTTT. It specifies CASSIGQSNQPQHF.

This clonotype was counted ten times or more. The chain uses TRBV2 and TRBJ2-5; D gene uncertain. The germline gives CDR1 SNHLY, CDR2 FYNNEI. V was trimmed by 4 bases and J by 5 bases, leaving 14 bases between them. The CDR3 has 14 amino acids. The DNA of the CDR3 is TGTGCCAGCAGTGGCCCAGGCAGTGAGGAGACCCAGTACTTC. Residues: CASSGPGSEETQYF.

The chain recombines TRBV7-2 with TRBJ2-2, with TRBD2 matching over 8 bases. The CDR3 has 17 amino acids. Germline CDR1 and CDR2: SGHTA and FQGNSA. V lost 4 bases and J lost 2; bases outside the gene matches: 9. DNA for the CDR3: TGTGCCAGCAGCTCCCCGGGGCTAGCGGGTAACACCGGGGAGCTGTTTTTT. It encodes CASSSPGLAGNTGELFF.

The chain has TRBV7-2 and TRBJ2-1; D call uncertain. The CDR3 has 14 amino acids. CDR1 is SGHTA, CDR2 FQGNSA, per germline. Trimming shortened V by 7 bases and J by 8 bases, and 18 bases separated the two germline ends. CDR3 protein: CASTTTLGLDEQFF. CDR3 DNA sequence: TGTGCCAGCACCACGACCCTAGGGCTGGATGAGCAGTTCTTC.

This clonotype was counted many times. One end of the junction varies from germline; a read error may be responsible. The chain has TRBV7-9 and TRBJ2-1; D ambiguous. Germline values: CDR1 SEHNR, CDR2 FQNEAQ (reference sequence). The CDR3 is made up of 9 amino acids. CDR3 sequence reads: CASSLPLRF. DNA for the CDR3: TGTGCCAGCAGCTTACCGCTTCGCTTC. The whole variable domain, remainder taken from reference TRBV7-9 and TRBJ2-1, is DTGVSQNPRHKITKRGQNVTFRCDPISEHNRLYWYRQTLGQGPEFLTYFQNEAQLEKSRLLSDRFSAERPKGSFSTLEIQRTEQGDSAMYLCASSLPLRFGPGTRLTVL.

This clonotype was seen at least ten times. The chain employs TRBV6-1 and TRBJ1-5; TRBD1 matches 7 bases. The germline V gene has CDR1 MNHNS and CDR2 SASEGT. This CDR3 has 13 amino acids. The V gene end was trimmed by 7 bases and the J gene end by 4 bases; junction bases not matched to a gene: 4. Here the CDR3 DNA reads TGTGCCAGCATGCCGACAGGGAATCAGCCCCAGCATTTT. As protein: CASMPTGNQPQHF.

This clonotype was detected many times. CDR3 in amino acids: CASSLWAGLGHQPQHF. CDR3 coding DNA: TGTGCCAGCAGTTTATGGGCGGGGTTGGGTCATCAGCCCCAGCATTTT. The chain couples TRBV12-3 or TRBV12-4 to TRBJ1-5; D is uncertain. CDR3 length: 16 amino acids. The V end lost 2 bases, the J end lost 5 bases, and 16 bases lay between the germline ends.

This chain links TRBV20-1 with TRBJ2-1, with TRBD2 as a possible D gene (5 bases). CDR3 length equals 15 residues. Germline-derived CDR1 and CDR2 are DFQATT and SNEGSKA (reference sequence). V was trimmed by 0 bases and J by 6 bases, leaving 15 bases between them. CDR3 bases: TGCAGTGCTAGAGATATTAGGAGGCTCTCCAATGAGCAGTTCTTC. It yields the protein CSARDIRRLSNEQFF.

This clonotype has at least ten counts. V is TRBV6-1 and J is TRBJ2-7; D not resolved. The germline gives CDR1 MNHNS, CDR2 SASEGT. This CDR3 contains 11 residues. V was pared by 6 bases and J by 7 bases, with 10 bases between. The CDR3 reads CASSNGAEQYF. Here the CDR3 DNA reads TGTGCCAGCAGCAACGGAGCGGAGCAGTACTTC.

The rearrangement links TRBV3-1 to TRBJ2-5; 12 bases agree with TRBD2. With 3 bases clipped from V and 5 bases from J, the junction kept 4 bases outside the gene matches. The germline CDR1 and CDR2 sequences are LGHDT and YNNKEL (reference sequence). The CDR3 covers 15 residues. This chain's CDR3 is CASSHTSGRRETQYF. DNA of the CDR3: TGTGCCAGCAGCCATACTAGCGGGAGGCGGGAGACCCAGTACTTC.

The chain's CDR3 is CASSGGFLQGPETQYF. CDR3 in DNA: TGTGCCAGCAGCGGCGGGTTTCTACAGGGTCCGGAGACCCAGTACTTC. This chain connects TRBV5-4 to TRBJ2-5, with D maybe TRBD1 (6 bases). CDR1 and CDR2 from the germline V gene are SGHNT and YYREEE (reference sequence). Deletions cut 4 bases from V and 5 bases from J, with 21 bases between. The CDR3 covers 16 residues.

The sample holds a few counts of this clonotype. The chain recombines TRBV20-1 with TRBJ2-7; the match to TRBD2 covers 15 bases. CDR3 length: 15 residues. The V and J ends lost 6 bases and 4 bases, in that order; junction bases with no gene match: 7. Germline loops: CDR1 DFQATT, CDR2 SNEGSKA (reference sequence). This chain's CDR3 is CSASGTSGRPYEQYF. In DNA form, the CDR3 reads TGCAGTGCCAGCGGGACTAGCGGGAGGCCATACGAGCAGTACTTC.

In this sample, this clonotype turned up many times. The rearrangement links TRBV20-1 to TRBJ1-1; the match to TRBD1 covers 8 bases. The CDR3 is 13 residues long. V was clipped by 4 bases and J by 7 bases; unmatched bases: 8. Germline lookup yields CDR1 DFQATT and CDR2 SNEGSKA (reference sequence). CDR3 residues: CSAIPDRVNEAFF. The CDR3 DNA sequence: TGCAGTGCTATCCCGGACAGGGTAAATGAAGCTTTCTTT.

The chain couples TRBV15 to TRBJ1-1; D possibly corresponds to TRBD1 (6 bases). Germline assignment: CDR1 LNHNV and CDR2 YYDKDF (reference sequence). V lost 0 bases and J 2 bases, leaving 16 bases between the germline ends. The CDR3 runs 17 residues. The CDR3 DNA follows: TGTGCCACCAGCAGAGATATCTTCAGGGGCGAAAACACTGAAGCTTTCTTT. Amino acids: CATSRDIFRGENTEAFF.

Only a few counts were recorded for this clonotype. The chain links TRBV7-2 to TRBJ2-2; no definite D call. Between the trimmed V and J ends, which lost 1 base and 3 bases, there was a span of 9 bases. The CDR3 runs to 15 residues. In germline, CDR1 is SGHTA, CDR2 FQGNSA. CDR3 DNA sequence: TGTGCCAGCAGCTTAGTGGCTAGTGACACCGGGGAGCTGTTTTTT. Amino acid sequence: CASSLVASDTGELFF.

This clonotype was counted at least ten times. J is TRBJ2-4 and V is TRBV7-2; the D gene is possibly TRBD2 (6 bases). Germline V CDR1 and CDR2: SGHTA, FQGNSA. V was clipped by 3 bases and J by 9 bases, with 15 bases between them. The CDR3 covers 14 residues. This CDR3 is CASSFPGLQAIQYF. In nucleotides, the CDR3 is TGTGCCAGCAGCTTCCCGGGACTTCAAGCCATTCAGTACTTC.

Notes on this clonotype: Just one base apart from a much larger clone, this may be a read error. V gene TRBV7-9 combines with J gene TRBJ2-1; 7 bases match TRBD2. TRBJ2-5 matches the DNA end more closely, so the J call is doubtful. The CDR3 extends over 15 amino acids. Germline assignment: CDR1 SEHNR and CDR2 FQNEAQ (reference sequence). The CDR3 sequence is CASSSSRGGVETQYF. CDR3 in DNA: TGTGCCAGCAGCTCTTCGAGGGGAGGGGTAGAGACCCAGTACTTC.

The chain uses TRBV12-3 or TRBV12-4 and TRBJ2-2; D gene uncertain. This CDR3 contains 16 residues. The V end was cut by 6 bases, the J end by 6 bases, with 20 bases between. The CDR3 nucleotides read TGTGCCAGCAGGTTACTGGCGGCTCGGACGGCCGGGGAGCTGTTTTTT. Its translation: CASRLLAARTAGELFF.